The subject of this entry is one T cell receptor beta chain. This sample is drawn from a study of Ad26.COV2.S vaccination and SARS-CoV-2 variants. The CDR3 consists of 14 residues. CDR1 and CDR2 (germline): SGHTA, FQGNSA. Trimming cost V 4 bases and J 3 bases; bases outside gene matches: 3. The treatment is: 15 to 20 received Ad26.COV2.S at low or high dose, single or two shots; roughly five received placebo; per-sample allocation not given. It was on day 63 after the first vaccine or placebo injection that samples were taken. Boston hosted the donor, who was an adult aged 18-55 years. Assay: immunoSEQ multiplex PCR; the TCRdb copy retains only in-frame clones and omits some. The table has hundreds of thousands of clones, about 89% seen once; the top ten hold approximately 1.5%.

This sequence originates from a person aged 18-60 years who received the Ad26.COV2.S COVID-19 vaccine or a placebo. Specimen: peripheral blood, collected in a trial of Ad26.COV2.S vaccine versus placebo. The chain carries TRBV7-2 and TRBJ1-2, with 9 bases that match TRBD1. The CDR3 reads CASSSGTGYYGYTF. The CDR3 nucleotides read TGTGCCAGCAGCTCCGGGACAGGGTACTATGGCTACACCTTC.